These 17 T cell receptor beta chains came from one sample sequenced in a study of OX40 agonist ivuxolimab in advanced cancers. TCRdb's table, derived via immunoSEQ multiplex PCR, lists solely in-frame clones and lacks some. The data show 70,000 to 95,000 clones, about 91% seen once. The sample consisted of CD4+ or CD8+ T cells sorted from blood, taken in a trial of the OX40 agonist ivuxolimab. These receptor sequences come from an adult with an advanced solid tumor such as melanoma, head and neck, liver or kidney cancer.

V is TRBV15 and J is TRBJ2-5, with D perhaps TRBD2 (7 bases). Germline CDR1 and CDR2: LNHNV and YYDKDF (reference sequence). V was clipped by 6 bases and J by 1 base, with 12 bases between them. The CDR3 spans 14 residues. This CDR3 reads CATRTGGLQETQYF. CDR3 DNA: TGTGCCACCAGGACGGGGGGCCTCCAAGAGACCCAGTACTTC.

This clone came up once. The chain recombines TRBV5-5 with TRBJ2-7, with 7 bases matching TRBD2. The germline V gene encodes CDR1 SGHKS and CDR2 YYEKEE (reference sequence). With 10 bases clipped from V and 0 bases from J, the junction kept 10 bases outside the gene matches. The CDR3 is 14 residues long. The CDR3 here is CALRTRPPSYEQYF. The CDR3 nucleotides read TGTGCCCTTAGGACTAGACCTCCCTCCTACGAGCAGTACTTC.

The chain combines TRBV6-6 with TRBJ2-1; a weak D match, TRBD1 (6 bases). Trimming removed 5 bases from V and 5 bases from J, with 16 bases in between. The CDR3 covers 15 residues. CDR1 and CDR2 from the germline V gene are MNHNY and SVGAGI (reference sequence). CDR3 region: CASSAAGQTNNEQFF. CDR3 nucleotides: TGTGCCAGCAGTGCCGCCGGACAGACGAACAATGAGCAGTTCTTC.

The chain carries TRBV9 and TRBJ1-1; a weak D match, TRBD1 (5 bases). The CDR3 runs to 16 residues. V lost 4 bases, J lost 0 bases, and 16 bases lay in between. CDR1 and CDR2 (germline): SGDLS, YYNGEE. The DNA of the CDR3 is TGTGCCAGCAGCAAGAGACAGACCCTATTGAACACTGAAGCTTTCTTT. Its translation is CASSKRQTLLNTEAFF.

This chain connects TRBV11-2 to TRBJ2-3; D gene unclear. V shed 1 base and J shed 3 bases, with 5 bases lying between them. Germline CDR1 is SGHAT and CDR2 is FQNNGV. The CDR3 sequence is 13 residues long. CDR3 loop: CASSLGRTDTQYF. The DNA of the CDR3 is TGTGCCAGCAGCTTAGGCCGAACAGATACGCAGTATTTT.

The CDR3 nucleotides read TGTGCCAGCAGACTCAGCCAGGGCTTGATACCCCAGTACTTC. This encodes CASRLSQGLIPQYF. V usage is TRBV27 and J usage is TRBJ2-5; D possibly corresponds to TRBD1 (5 bases). V was trimmed by 6 bases and J by 9 bases, leaving 20 bases between them. Germline V gene lookup returns CDR1 MNHEY and CDR2 SMNVEV (reference sequence). The CDR3 contains 14 residues.

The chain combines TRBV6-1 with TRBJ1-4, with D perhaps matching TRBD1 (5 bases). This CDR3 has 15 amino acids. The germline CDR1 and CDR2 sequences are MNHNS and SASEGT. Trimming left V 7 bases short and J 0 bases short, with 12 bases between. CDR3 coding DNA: TGTGCCAGCATAGGGCAGGGAGCAACTAATGAAAAACTGTTTTTT. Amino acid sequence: CASIGQGATNEKLFF.

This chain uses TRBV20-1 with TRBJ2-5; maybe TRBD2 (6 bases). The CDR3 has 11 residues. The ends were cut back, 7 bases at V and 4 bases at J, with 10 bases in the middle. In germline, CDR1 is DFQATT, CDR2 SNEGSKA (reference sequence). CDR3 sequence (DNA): TGCAGTGTCTGGGGAGGAGAGACCCAGTACTTC. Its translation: CSVWGGETQYF.

CDR3: CASSIMGGETQYF. CDR3 DNA sequence: TGTGCCAGTAGTATAATGGGTGGGGAGACCCAGTACTTC. This chain joins TRBV19 and TRBJ2-5, with D unclear. Germline assignment: CDR1 LNHDA and CDR2 SQIVND (reference sequence). V was trimmed by 2 bases and J by 5 bases, leaving 9 bases between them. The CDR3 loop spans 13 amino acids. The complete variable domain, with remaining parts taken from reference TRBV19 and TRBJ2-5, reads DGGITQSPKYLFRKEGQNVTLSCEQNLNHDAMYWYRQDPGQGLRLIYYSQIVNDFQKGDIAEGYSVSREKKESFPLTVTSAQKNPTAFYLCASSIMGGETQYFGPGTRLLVL.

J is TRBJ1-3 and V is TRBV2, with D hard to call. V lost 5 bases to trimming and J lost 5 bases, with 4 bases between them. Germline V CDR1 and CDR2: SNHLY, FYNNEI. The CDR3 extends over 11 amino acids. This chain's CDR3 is CASSFRNTIYF. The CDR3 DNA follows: TGTGCCAGCAGTTTTAGAAACACCATATATTTT.

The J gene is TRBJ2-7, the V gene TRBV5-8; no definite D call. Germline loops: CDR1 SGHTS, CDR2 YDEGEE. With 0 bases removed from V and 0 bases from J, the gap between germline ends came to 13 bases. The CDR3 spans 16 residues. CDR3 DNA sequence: TGTGCCAGCAGCTTGGGTACACACCTGAGCTCCTACGAGCAGTACTTC. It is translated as CASSLGTHLSSYEQYF. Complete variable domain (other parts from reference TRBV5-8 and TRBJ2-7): EAGVTQSPTHLIKTRGQQATLRCSPISGHTSVYWYQQALGLGLQFLLWYDEGEERNRGNFPPRFSGRQFPNYSSELNVNALELEDSALYLCASSLGTHLSSYEQYFGPGTRLTVT.

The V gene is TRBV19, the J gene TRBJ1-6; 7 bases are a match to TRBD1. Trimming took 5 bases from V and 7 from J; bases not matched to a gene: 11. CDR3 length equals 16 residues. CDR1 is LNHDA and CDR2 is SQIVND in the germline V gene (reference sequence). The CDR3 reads CASSRQGFGANSPLHF. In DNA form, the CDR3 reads TGTGCCAGTAGTCGACAGGGATTTGGGGCCAATTCACCCCTCCACTTT.

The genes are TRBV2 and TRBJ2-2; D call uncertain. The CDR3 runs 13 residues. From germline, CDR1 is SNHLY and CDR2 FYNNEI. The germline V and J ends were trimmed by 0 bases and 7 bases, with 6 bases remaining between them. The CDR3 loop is CASSEAWHGELFF. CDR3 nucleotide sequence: TGTGCCAGCAGTGAAGCGTGGCACGGGGAGCTGTTTTTT.

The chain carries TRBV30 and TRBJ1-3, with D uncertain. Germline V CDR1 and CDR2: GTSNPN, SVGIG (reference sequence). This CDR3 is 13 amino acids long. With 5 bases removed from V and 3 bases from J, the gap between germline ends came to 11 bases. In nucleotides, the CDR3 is TGTGCCTGGCTCTTGGCTGGTGGAAACACCATATATTTT. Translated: CAWLLAGGNTIYF.

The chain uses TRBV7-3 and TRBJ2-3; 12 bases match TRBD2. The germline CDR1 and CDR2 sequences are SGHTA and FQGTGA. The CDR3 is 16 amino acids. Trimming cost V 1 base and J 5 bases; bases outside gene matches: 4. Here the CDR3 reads CASSLSLAGGQDTQYF. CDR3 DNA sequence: TGTGCCAGCAGCTTAAGTCTAGCGGGGGGGCAAGATACGCAGTATTTT.

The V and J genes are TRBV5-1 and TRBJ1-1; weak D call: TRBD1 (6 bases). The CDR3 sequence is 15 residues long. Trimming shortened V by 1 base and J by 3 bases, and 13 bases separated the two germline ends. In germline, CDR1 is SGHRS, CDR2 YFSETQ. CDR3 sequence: CASSLTGAGDTEAFF. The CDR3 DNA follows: TGCGCCAGCAGCTTGACGGGGGCAGGGGACACTGAAGCTTTCTTT.

The CDR3 DNA reads TGCGCCAGCAGCTCTACAGGGTTTAGTAAAGAGACCCAGTACTTC. Its protein product is CASSSTGFSKETQYF. V gene TRBV5-1 combines with J gene TRBJ2-5; a possible D gene is TRBD1 (6 bases). This CDR3 has 15 residues. Deletions cut 3 bases from V and 3 bases from J, with 15 bases between. Germline values: CDR1 SGHRS, CDR2 YFSETQ.